This TCR beta chain was identified during a study of human T cells and chemical hapten exposure. About the study: Readings were taken at 6 days from patch tests that had applied 0.01% DPC to the upper back.

Time point of the sample: patch test 1, 2 weeks after DPC sensitization. Sample treatment: therapeutic diphenylcyclopropenone sensitization with weekly scalp DPC. Total RNA came from unfractionated whole blood. This clonotype occurred many times. The CDR3 runs to 16 residues. Germline V gives CDR1 MNHEY, CDR2 SMNVEV (reference sequence). V lost 5 bases, J lost 1 base, and 8 bases stayed unmatched. TCRdb fed the RACE reads into MiXCR, producing one record per CDR3 protein. The table shows some 41,000 distinct CDR3 sequences, with about 4% occurring only once. The receptor was isolated from a man aged 50 to 60 with alopecia areata. Some clones in this sample may be carry-over from other donors' samples. The chain couples TRBV27 to TRBJ2-3; the match to TRBD2 covers 8 bases. The starting material was whole blood, obtained in connection with sensitization to the hapten diphenylcyclopropenone (DPC). CDR3 nucleotides: TGTGCCAGCAGTACCATCAGCGGGAGTGGCACAGATACGCAGTATTTT. The encoded protein is CASSTISGSGTDTQYF.